Below are 13 T cell receptor beta chains sequenced from a single sample in a study of neurological immune-mediated disorders. In TCRdb, the 5' RACE reads were re-called with MiXCR into one record per CDR3 protein. The table has 20,000 to 30,000 distinct CDR3 sequences, about 6.7% seen once. The sequenced sample was PBMCs. The receptors were gathered from a woman in her forties in good health.

This clonotype was seen repeatedly, ten times or more. This chain joins TRBV18 and TRBJ1-2; D possibly corresponds to TRBD1 (6 bases). Germline values: CDR1 KGHSH, CDR2 LQKENI. The length of the CDR3 is 15 residues. The V gene lost 3 bases and the J gene lost 8 bases, with 19 bases spanning the gap. As DNA, the CDR3 is TGTGCCAGCTCACCTCGCCGGGACACGCCTCAGGGCTACACCTTC. Protein sequence: CASSPRRDTPQGYTF.

Ten or more counts support this clonotype. The chain recombines TRBV5-1 with TRBJ2-1; D ambiguous. CDR1 SGHRS and CDR2 YFSETQ come from the germline V gene. The CDR3 consists of 15 residues. V was trimmed by 0 bases and J by 2 bases, leaving 9 bases between them. The CDR3, as DNA: TGCGCCAGCAGCTTGGACAGCCGACCCTACAATGAGCAGTTCTTC. As protein: CASSLDSRPYNEQFF.

This clonotype was found many times. This chain joins TRBV7-2 and TRBJ2-3; 10 bases are shared with TRBD2. The CDR3 is 15 amino acids. With 5 bases clipped from V and 6 bases from J, the junction kept 8 bases outside the gene matches. Germline CDR1 is SGHTA and CDR2 is FQGNSA. For the CDR3, the DNA is TGTGCCAGCAGCCCATTTGGGGGACTAGCGGATACGCAGTATTTT. Translating it yields CASSPFGGLADTQYF.

This clonotype is medium-sized within its sample. The chain recombines TRBV5-1 with TRBJ2-2, with D maybe TRBD1 (6 bases). CDR1 is SGHRS, CDR2 YFSETQ, per germline. V dropped 10 bases and J dropped 1 base, with 14 bases sitting between them. This CDR3 spans 14 amino acids. The CDR3 reads CASWDKENTGELFF. DNA for the CDR3: TGCGCCTCCTGGGACAAAGAGAACACCGGGGAGCTGTTTTTT.

Many counts were recorded for this clonotype. As DNA, the CDR3 is TGTGCCAGCAGCTTGGCATGGGACAGGGAGAAAGAGACCCAGTACTTC. Translation gives CASSLAWDREKETQYF. V is TRBV5-6 and J is TRBJ2-5; TRBD1 aligns across 9 bases. The V segment lost 0 bases and the J segment 3 bases; nucleotides outside the gene matches: 6. Germline CDR1 and CDR2: SGHDT and YYEEEE. The length of the CDR3 is 16 residues.

This clonotype qualifies as medium-sized. J is TRBJ2-1 and V is TRBV5-1; D unclear. V was clipped by 9 bases and J by 4 bases, with 14 bases between them. The CDR3 spans 13 residues. The germline V gene encodes CDR1 SGHRS and CDR2 YFSETQ. This CDR3 reads CATSGAYYNEQFF. CDR3 DNA: TGCGCCACCTCAGGTGCCTATTACAATGAGCAGTTCTTC. Full variable domain (outside the CDR3, taken from reference TRBV5-1 and TRBJ2-1): KAGVTQTPRYLIKTRGQQVTLSCSPISGHRSVSWYQQTPGQGLQFLFEYFSETQRNKGNFPGRFSGRQFSNSRSEMNVSTLELGDSALYLCATSGAYYNEQFFGPGTRLTVL.

In its sample, this clonotype was seen many times. This rearrangement joins TRBV10-3 to TRBJ2-5; TRBD1 agrees at 10 bases. The CDR3 is 16 amino acids. Germline assignment: CDR1 ENHRY and CDR2 SYGVKD. V gave up 0 bases and J gave up 5 bases; unmatched junction bases: 6. CDR3 sequence (DNA): TGTGCCATCAGTGAGTCGCTGACAGGGGGCGGGGAGACCCAGTACTTC. It is translated as CAISESLTGGGETQYF.

This clonotype was picked up many times. The chain couples TRBV20-1 to TRBJ2-7, with 9 bases aligning to TRBD2. The junction had 7 bases not matched to a gene; V was cut back by 7 bases and J by 3 bases. Germline V CDR1 and CDR2: DFQATT, SNEGSKA (reference sequence). The CDR3 extends over 13 amino acids. CDR3 nucleotide sequence: TGCAGTGGATTAAAGCGGGAGGTCTACGAGCAGTACTTC. This translates into CSGLKREVYEQYF.

This clonotype has ten or more counts. The rearrangement links TRBV29-1 to TRBJ2-1, with unresolved D. V was trimmed by 4 bases and J by 6 bases, leaving 10 bases between them. Germline CDR1 reads SQVTM; CDR2 reads ANQGSEA. CDR3 size: 12 residues. The CDR3 nucleotides are TGCAGCGTTGCAATTGGCCCCAATGAGCAGTTCTTC. It yields the protein CSVAIGPNEQFF.

By share, this clonotype counts as medium-sized. The chain couples TRBV7-9 to TRBJ2-7, with 8 bases identical to TRBD2. V shed 6 bases, J shed 6 bases, and the junction held 13 bases outside the gene matches. This CDR3 region has 15 residues. Looked up from germline, CDR1 is SEHNR and CDR2 is FQNEAQ (reference sequence). As DNA, the CDR3 is TGTGCCAGCAGTCGGGTAGCGGGAACGTCGGCCGAGCAGTACTTC. Amino acid sequence: CASSRVAGTSAEQYF.

This clonotype was detected a few times. The chain uses TRBV20-1 and TRBJ2-5; 8 nucleotides match TRBD1. The CDR3 is 13 amino acids. V dropped 5 bases and J dropped 4; count of bases not matched to a gene: 6. Looked up from germline, CDR1 is DFQATT and CDR2 is SNEGSKA (reference sequence). CDR3 sequence reads: CSAWTGLGETQYF. The CDR3 nucleotides read TGCAGTGCTTGGACAGGGCTCGGAGAGACCCAGTACTTC.

V usage is TRBV30 and J usage is TRBJ1-1; a weak D match, TRBD1 (6 bases). V was pared by 3 bases and J by 0 bases, with 11 bases between. From germline, CDR1 is GTSNPN and CDR2 SVGIG (reference sequence). The CDR3 has 14 residues. The CDR3 nucleotides read TGTGCCTGGAGAATGGACAGCATGAACACTGAAGCTTTCTTT. Protein sequence: CAWRMDSMNTEAFF.

This clonotype has at least ten counts. The chain has TRBV5-1 and TRBJ2-5, with 12 positions matching TRBD2. V was pared by 0 bases and J by 4 bases, with 1 base of the junction left unmatched. This CDR3 region has 15 residues. Germline CDR1 and CDR2: SGHRS and YFSETQ. The CDR3: CASSLVLAGGETQYF. The CDR3 region has the DNA TGCGCCAGCAGCTTGGTACTAGCGGGAGGAGAGACCCAGTACTTC.